This TCR beta chain was identified during a study of blood T cell repertoires in COVID-19. About the research overall: T cells, B-cell-depleted T cells, or PBMCs supplied cDNA or gDNA.

Source study methods: For nucleated cells, counts were estimated from reference gene primer amplification. Using immunoSEQ multiplex PCR, the repertoire was profiled, and TCRdb retains in-frame clones only, with some absent. That table is the source of V, J and clone size, and D and trimming were worked out from the DNA. Among over 120,000 clones, 75% to 80% were seen once, and the ten largest hold roughly 8.6%. This CDR3 is 13 amino acids long. Trimming took off 6 bases at V and 9 bases at J, with 12 bases between the two ends. Germline V gene lookup returns CDR1 SEHNR and CDR2 FQNEAQ (reference sequence). This clone was counted a single time.

The sequencing sample was made of peripheral blood. The sequence came from a woman in her 50s with active or convalescent COVID-19. This chain uses TRBV7-9 with TRBJ1-6, with D perhaps matching TRBD1 (6 bases). The CDR3 protein is CASSRGIGSPLHF. DNA for the CDR3: TGTGCCAGCAGTAGGGGGATCGGTTCACCCCTCCACTTT.